The T cell receptor (beta chain) described here comes from a study of cytomegalovirus exposure and HLA in healthy donors. With 7 bases clipped from V and 2 bases from J, the junction kept 16 bases outside the gene matches. The CDR3 runs 18 residues. Germline V CDR1 and CDR2: LNHDA, SQIVND (reference sequence). PCR primers comprised 60 Vbeta and 13 Jbeta primers. Produced via immunoSEQ multiplex PCR; TCRdb's table is partial and in-frame only. Among roughly 180,000 clones listed, 80% to 90% were seen once. V gene TRBV19 combines with J gene TRBJ1-1; 10 bases match TRBD1. This clonotype was sampled from a woman in her late teens or twenties in good health and CMV-seronegative. The sample was PBMCs. CDR3 DNA sequence: TGTGCCAGTACCCAACCAGACAGGGGGCGAGGCTTCAACACTGAAGCTTTCTTT. Residues: CASTQPDRGRGFNTEAFF.